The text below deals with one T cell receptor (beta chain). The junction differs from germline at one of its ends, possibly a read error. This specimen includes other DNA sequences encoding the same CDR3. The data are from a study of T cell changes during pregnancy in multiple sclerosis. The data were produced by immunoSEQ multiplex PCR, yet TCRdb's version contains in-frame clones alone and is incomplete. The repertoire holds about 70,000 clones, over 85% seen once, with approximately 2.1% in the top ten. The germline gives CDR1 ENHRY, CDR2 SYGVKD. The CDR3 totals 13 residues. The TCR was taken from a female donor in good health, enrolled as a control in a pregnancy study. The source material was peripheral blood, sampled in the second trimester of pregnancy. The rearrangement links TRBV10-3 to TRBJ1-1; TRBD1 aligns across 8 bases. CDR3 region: CAISRDRGTEAFF. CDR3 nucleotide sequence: TGTGCCATCAGCCGAGACAGGGGCACTGAAGCCTTCTTT.